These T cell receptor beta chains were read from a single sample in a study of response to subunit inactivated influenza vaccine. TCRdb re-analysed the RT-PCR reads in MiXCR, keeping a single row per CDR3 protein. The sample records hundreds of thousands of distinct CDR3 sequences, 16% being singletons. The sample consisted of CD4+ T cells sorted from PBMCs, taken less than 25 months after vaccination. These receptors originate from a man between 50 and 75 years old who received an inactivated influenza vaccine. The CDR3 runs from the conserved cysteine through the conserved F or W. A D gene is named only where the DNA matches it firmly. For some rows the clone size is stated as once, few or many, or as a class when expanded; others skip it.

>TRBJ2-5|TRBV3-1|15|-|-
TGTGCCAGCAGCCACCGGAGCAAAATCTCAGGGACCCAGTACTTC
CASSHRSKISGTQYF
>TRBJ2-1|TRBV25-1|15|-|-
TGTGCCAGCAGTGAAGCGCGAAGATCCTACAATGAGCAGTTCTTC
CASSEARRSYNEQFF
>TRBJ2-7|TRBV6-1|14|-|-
TGTGCCAGCAGTGCCCGGGACGGGAACTACGAGCAGTACTTC
CASSARDGNYEQYF
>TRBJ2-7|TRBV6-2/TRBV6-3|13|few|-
TGTGCCAGCAAACAGCGGGCCGCCTACGAGCAGTACTTC
CASKQRAAYEQYF
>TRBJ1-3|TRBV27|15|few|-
TGTGCCAGCAAACCCCGGAAACTCTCTGGAAACACCATATATTTT
CASKPRKLSGNTIYF
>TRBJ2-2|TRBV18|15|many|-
TGTGCCAGCTCACCACAGACAAGTAACACCGGGGAGCTGTTTTTT
CASSPQTSNTGELFF
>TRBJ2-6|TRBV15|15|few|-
TGTGCCACCAGCAGAGTGGGACTTGGGGCCAACGTCCTGACTTTC
CATSRVGLGANVLTF
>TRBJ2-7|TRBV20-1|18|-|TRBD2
TGCAGTGCTTCAGGACAGGGGGGACTAGCGGGAGGTCCCTACGAGCAGTACTTC
CSASGQGGLAGGPYEQYF
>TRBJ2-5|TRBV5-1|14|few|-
TGCGCCAGCCGTTCTAGGGATTTGGGGGAGACCCAGTACTTC
CASRSRDLGETQYF
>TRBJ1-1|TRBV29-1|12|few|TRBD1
TGCAGCGCAGCACAGGGGAACGCTGAAGCTTTCTTT
CSAAQGNAEAFF
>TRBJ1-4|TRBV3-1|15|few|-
TGTGCCAGCAGCCAAGGCCCGTCGGCTAATGAAAAACTGTTTTTT
CASSQGPSANEKLFF
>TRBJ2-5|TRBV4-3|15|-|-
TGCGCCAGCAGCCAAGGGTACGGAAGGGTAGAGACCCAGTACTTC
CASSQGYGRVETQYF
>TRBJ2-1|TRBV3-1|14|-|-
TGTGCCAGCAGCCAATCCGCTATCTCCAATGAGCAGTTCTTC
CASSQSAISNEQFF
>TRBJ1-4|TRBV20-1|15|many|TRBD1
TGCAGTGCTAGAGATCTCTCACAGGGGATTGAAAAACTGTTTTTT
CSARDLSQGIEKLFF